The present entry profiles one T cell receptor (beta chain) with its context. Its specificity is unknown. This sample was taken from a study of T cell responses to AZD1222 COVID-19 vaccine. Findings of the study overall: There were vaccine-associated CD4 TCRs across spike, dominant at 160-218 and 743-854. Reportedly, nearly half of unique spike TCRs recognized epitopes outside B.1.351/B.1.1.7 mutations. Females made up more of the donors, who were largely white British, and clonal diversity may have come out too low.

V shed 1 base and J shed 3 bases, with 9 bases lying between them. CDR1 and CDR2 (germline): SEHNR, FQNEAQ (reference sequence). This CDR3 is built from 14 residues. The table came from immunoSEQ multiplex PCR; TCRdb's copy has only in-frame clones and leaves some out. The table has approximately 150,000 clones, roughly nine tenths seen once; the top ten hold roughly 9.9%. The specimen comprised peripheral blood, sampled 28 days after the second AZD1222 dose. The TCR comes from an adult who received the AZD1222 COVID-19 vaccine. The chain uses TRBV7-9 and TRBJ1-2; D is ambiguous. Here the CDR3 DNA reads TGTGCCAGCAGCTTAGGGGCAGCCTACTATGGCTACACCTTC. Its protein product is CASSLGAAYYGYTF.